This T cell receptor (beta chain) emerged from a study of identical twins. TCRdb re-analysed the 5' RACE reads in MiXCR, keeping a single row per CDR3 protein. The table has about 890,000 distinct CDR3 sequences, roughly an eighth seen once. General study points: There is a chance that invariant MAIT and iNKT cells partially muddied zero-insertion analyses.

This clonotype showed up many times. Its specificity is unknown. Germline V gene sequence: CDR1 SEHNR, CDR2 FQNEAQ (reference sequence). Trimming pared 5 bases from V and 3 bases from J, leaving 7 bases between. This CDR3 has 12 residues. This same sample was also part of a study on yellow fever vaccine responses in identical twins.

The TCR was taken from a woman under 30 in good health. V and J are TRBV7-9 and TRBJ1-1; D not certain. What was sequenced was PBMCs. CDR3 amino acids: CASSHLDTEAFF. In DNA form, the CDR3 reads TGTGCCAGCAGCCACTTGGACACTGAAGCTTTCTTT.